This T cell receptor (beta chain) was identified in a study of blood T cell repertoires in COVID-19. Study-wide background: From the United States, Italy and Spain came samples of acute and convalescent COVID-19. From T cells, B-cell-depleted T cells, or PBMCs came the material, which was cDNA or gDNA.

CDR3 length equals 14 residues. J gave up 1 base and V 2 bases, and 0 bases lay outside the gene matches. Germline lookup yields CDR1 MNHNS and CDR2 SASEGT. Everyone who took part was about 18 to 90 years old, and they came from roughly 25 US areas. Self-reported history from a screening survey and questionnaire set each donor's cohort. Profiled with immunoSEQ multiplex PCR; TCRdb holds only in-frame clones, not every one. The table includes 260,000 or so clones, 85% detected once. The chain has TRBV6-1 and TRBJ2-5; 8 nucleotides match TRBD1. Sequenced input: PBMCs or T cells enriched from blood (not recorded which). This receptor was identified in a woman in her fifties or sixties who had recovered from COVID-19. The CDR3 spells CASSETGGQETQYF. The CDR3 coding sequence is TGTGCCAGCAGTGAAACAGGGGGCCAAGAGACCCAGTACTTC.